Shown below are 22 T cell receptor beta chains from a single sample sequenced in a study of OX40 agonist ivuxolimab in advanced cancers. Here immunoSEQ multiplex PCR was the method, and the copy in TCRdb shows in-frame clones only, minus some. The sample lists 35,000 to 40,000 clones, 82% occurring once. The source was CD4+ or CD8+ T cells sorted from blood, collected in a trial of the OX40 agonist ivuxolimab. Receptors were obtained from an adult with an advanced solid tumor such as melanoma, head and neck, liver or kidney cancer.

This chain joins TRBV5-6 and TRBJ2-1; D not certain. Trimming cost V 0 bases and J 2 bases, with 9 bases left between them. This CDR3 is 15 amino acids long. The germline V gene has CDR1 SGHDT and CDR2 YYEEEE. The CDR3 reads CASSLVGGAYNEQFF. Here the CDR3 DNA reads TGTGCCAGCAGCTTGGTGGGCGGAGCCTACAATGAGCAGTTCTTC.

The chain joins TRBV7-9 to TRBJ1-1; D is perhaps TRBD1 (5 bases). In germline, CDR1 is SEHNR, CDR2 FQNEAQ (reference sequence). V was cut by 1 base and J by 11 bases, with 14 bases left in between. CDR3 size: 13 residues. The CDR3 loop is CASSLVPWSGAFF. As DNA, the CDR3 is TGTGCCAGCAGCTTAGTTCCCTGGTCAGGGGCTTTCTTT.

This sequence joins TRBV18 and TRBJ1-5; the D gene is possibly TRBD1 (5 bases). Per the germline V gene, CDR1 is KGHSH and CDR2 is LQKENI. V was shortened by 6 bases and J by 5 bases, with 8 bases between the two germline ends. CDR3 length: 12 amino acids. This CDR3 reads CASSRADQPQHF. The CDR3 DNA is TGTGCCAGCTCCAGGGCCGATCAGCCCCAGCATTTT. Based on the CDR3 plus reference TRBV18 and TRBJ1-5, the full variable domain is NAGVMQNPRHLVRRRGQEARLRCSPMKGHSHVYWYRQLPEEGLKFMVYLQKENIIDESGMPKERFSAEFPKEGPSILRIQQVVRGDSAAYFCASSRADQPQHFGDGTRLSIL.

This chain links TRBV5-8 with TRBJ2-2; D not resolved. CDR1 and CDR2 (germline): SGHTS, YDEGEE. The ends were cut back, 1 base at V and 5 bases at J, with 6 bases in the middle. This CDR3 has 13 residues. The CDR3 reads CASSLLGTGELFF. The CDR3 nucleotides are TGTGCCAGCAGCTTGTTGGGGACCGGGGAGCTGTTTTTT.

The chain recombines TRBV7-8 with TRBJ1-2; D is unresolved. The CDR3 totals 15 residues. V was trimmed by 0 bases and J by 7 bases, leaving 15 bases between them. Germline assignment: CDR1 SGHVS and CDR2 FQNEAQ. The CDR3 DNA sequence: TGTGCCAGCAGCTTAGCGTCCAGTTCGGACCGTGGCTACACCTTC. This gives the protein CASSLASSSDRGYTF.

The V call is TRBV7-9, the J call TRBJ2-3, with TRBD2 matching over 9 bases. Germline values: CDR1 SEHNR, CDR2 FQNEAQ (reference sequence). This CDR3 is built from 17 residues. V dropped 5 bases and J dropped 5; count of bases not matched to a gene: 14. CDR3 bases: TGTGCCAGCAGCCTTCCCTGGCTAGCGGGAAGCGAAGATACGCAGTATTTT. Its protein product is CASSLPWLAGSEDTQYF.

This sequence joins TRBV2 and TRBJ2-7; D is perhaps TRBD2 (6 bases). The CDR3 is 12 amino acids. Germline assignment: CDR1 SNHLY and CDR2 FYNNEI. Trimming removed 3 bases from V and 5 bases from J, with 8 bases in between. CDR3 amino acids: CASSEWGDEQYF. The CDR3 nucleotides are TGTGCCAGCAGTGAGTGGGGGGACGAGCAGTACTTC.

The chain links TRBV18 to TRBJ2-2; possible D gene TRBD1, 5 bases. CDR3 length: 14 amino acids. CDR1 and CDR2 (germline): KGHSH, LQKENI. V lost 4 bases and J lost 2, with 8 bases in between. CDR3 sequence reads: CASSQDRNTGELFF. CDR3 DNA sequence: TGTGCCAGCTCACAAGACAGAAACACCGGGGAGCTGTTTTTT.

This clone was seen only once. CDR3 DNA sequence: TGCGCCAGCAGCCAATCCCCGGGACAGCAAGGAAACACCATATATTTT. This translates into CASSQSPGQQGNTIYF. This chain connects TRBV4-1 to TRBJ1-3, with 7 bases identical to TRBD1. From germline, CDR1 is MGHRA and CDR2 YSYEKL. CDR3 length: 16 amino acids. V lost 2 bases and J lost 4; bases outside the gene matches: 8.

The chain joins TRBV30 to TRBJ2-3, with TRBD2 matching 8 bases. Per the germline V gene, CDR1 is GTSNPN and CDR2 is SVGIG (reference sequence). Trimming took 5 bases from V and 1 from J; bases not matched to a gene: 8. This CDR3 has 15 residues. DNA for the CDR3: TGTGCCTGGGCACCACTAGCGGCCGGCACAGATACGCAGTATTTT. Translation gives CAWAPLAAGTDTQYF.

The sample holds one count of this clone. V is TRBV10-2 and J is TRBJ2-1; 7 bases line up with TRBD2. Losses at the gene ends were 4 bases for V and 7 bases for J; bases not matched to a gene: 7. Germline lookup yields CDR1 WSHSY and CDR2 SAAADI. The CDR3 consists of 14 residues. In DNA form, the CDR3 reads TGCGCCAGCAGTGCAGGGTTCGGGGGGAATGAGCAGTTCTTC. Protein product: CASSAGFGGNEQFF.

The J gene is TRBJ1-2, the V gene TRBV30; no clear D gene. Per the germline V gene, CDR1 is GTSNPN and CDR2 is SVGIG (reference sequence). The V end lost 0 bases, the J end lost 0 bases, and 8 bases lay between the germline ends. The CDR3 totals 14 residues. This CDR3 reads CAWSVSGTNYGYTF. In DNA form, the CDR3 reads TGTGCCTGGAGTGTAAGTGGCACTAACTATGGCTACACCTTC.

J is TRBJ1-2 and V is TRBV7-7, with 8 bases identical to TRBD1. The length of the CDR3 is 14 residues. Germline trimming cut 6 bases from V and 4 bases from J; bases unmatched to any gene: 7. CDR1 and CDR2 from the germline V gene are SSHAT and FNYEAQ (reference sequence). CDR3 bases: TGTGCCAGCAGGCCGGACAGGGTCTTCTATGGCTACACCTTC. It specifies CASRPDRVFYGYTF.

This clone was seen only once. A much larger clonotype is one base distant, so this may be a read error. This chain uses TRBV5-1 with TRBJ1-1; D uncertain. The germline V gene encodes CDR1 SGHRS and CDR2 YFSETQ. This CDR3 has 16 residues. With 0 bases removed from V and 1 base from J, the gap between germline ends came to 13 bases. This chain's CDR3 is CASSLVRLAGNTEAFF. CDR3 DNA: TGCGCCAGCAGCTTGGTAAGATTAGCCGGGAACACTGAAGCTTTCTTT. The complete variable domain, with remaining parts taken from reference TRBV5-1 and TRBJ1-1, reads KAGVTQTPRYLIKTRGQQVTLSCSPISGHRSVSWYQQTPGQGLQFLFEYFSETQRNKGNFPGRFSGRQFSNSRSEMNVSTLELGDSALYLCASSLVRLAGNTEAFFGQGTRLTVV.

CDR3 nucleotide sequence: TGTGCCAGCAGCTTATCCCTAGCGTCGGAGACCCAGTACTTC. Protein product: CASSLSLASETQYF. The V and J genes are TRBV11-2 and TRBJ2-5; possibly TRBD2 for D (6 bases). CDR1 SGHAT and CDR2 FQNNGV come from the germline V gene. V was pared by 2 bases and J by 5 bases, with 12 bases between. The CDR3 has 14 amino acids.

CDR3 sequence: CASSLRDTRYTGANVLTF. CDR3 nucleotide sequence: TGTGCCAGCTCACTCCGGGACACCAGATACACTGGGGCCAACGTCCTGACTTTC. The chain couples TRBV18 to TRBJ2-6; D possibly corresponds to TRBD1 (6 bases). Trimming cost V 4 bases and J 2 bases, with 18 bases left between them. There are 18 residues in the CDR3. Germline V gives CDR1 KGHSH, CDR2 LQKENI.

This chain uses TRBV6-4 with TRBJ2-1, with 15 bases that match TRBD2. The V segment lost 3 bases and the J segment 8 bases; nucleotides outside the gene matches: 2. The CDR3 length is 15 residues. CDR1 MRHNA and CDR2 SNTAGT come from the germline V gene. CDR3 nucleotide sequence: TGTGCCAGCAGTGAGGGACTAGCGGGAGGTGATGAGCAGTTCTTC. Translating it yields CASSEGLAGGDEQFF.

The chain combines TRBV7-8 with TRBJ1-5; D is undetermined. Germline-derived CDR1 and CDR2 are SGHVS and FQNEAQ. Trimming stripped 5 bases from V and 4 bases from J, with 15 bases between. The CDR3 extends over 15 amino acids. The CDR3, as DNA: TGTGCCAGCAGCGGTGAACACAGTCCTAATCAGCCCCAGCATTTT. This gives the protein CASSGEHSPNQPQHF.

The gene calls are TRBV15 and TRBJ2-2; maybe TRBD2 (5 bases). With 0 bases removed from V and 0 bases from J, the gap between germline ends came to 11 bases. Per the germline V gene, CDR1 is LNHNV and CDR2 is YYDKDF (reference sequence). The CDR3 is made up of 17 amino acids. CDR3 sequence reads: CATSRDRGAANTGELFF. The CDR3 DNA follows: TGTGCCACCAGCAGAGATCGAGGAGCGGCGAACACCGGGGAGCTGTTTTTT.

The chain carries TRBV4-1 and TRBJ1-4; the D gene is possibly TRBD1 (6 bases). Deletions cut 1 base from V and 8 bases from J, with 14 bases between. The CDR3 spans 15 residues. Germline-derived CDR1 and CDR2 are MGHRA and YSYEKL. CDR3 sequence reads: CASSQGGRRMEKLFF. CDR3 in DNA: TGCGCCAGCAGCCAAGGGGGGCGAAGGATGGAAAAACTGTTTTTT.

The CDR3 sequence is CASSQDFEVGDTEAFF. CDR3 nucleotide sequence: TGCGCCAGCAGCCAAGATTTTGAGGTGGGGGACACTGAAGCTTTCTTT. The chain couples TRBV4-3 to TRBJ1-1, with D perhaps matching TRBD1 (5 bases). Germline V gene lookup returns CDR1 LGHNA and CDR2 YSLEER. V was shortened by 0 bases and J by 3 bases, with 14 bases between the two germline ends. The CDR3 covers 16 residues.

This clone appeared a few times. This sequence joins TRBV7-8 and TRBJ1-5; TRBD1 matches 10 bases. The junction had 7 bases not matched to a gene; V was cut back by 5 bases and J by 6 bases. The CDR3 is 15 amino acids. Germline CDR1 is SGHVS and CDR2 is FQNEAQ. The CDR3 coding sequence is TGTGCCAGCAGCCCGCTGGACAGGGGGAGTCAGCCCCAGCATTTT. The encoded protein is CASSPLDRGSQPQHF.